The next 7 T cell receptor beta chains were all read from a single sample in a study of T-cell reconstitution after alpha-beta-depleted transplantation in children. The authors prepared the TCRbeta library with unique molecular identifiers. Using its own MiXCR run on the PCR reads, TCRdb lists one record per CDR3 protein. The sample holds under 350,000 distinct CDR3 sequences; about 10% are singletons and the top ten take around 9.1%. Material: PBMCs from the stem cell graft donor, obtained from the stem cell graft. The receptors stem from a human donor who donated a stem cell graft to a child with SCID.

The J gene is TRBJ2-1, the V gene TRBV7-6, with a tentative D call TRBD2 (5 bases). The CDR3 covers 16 residues. Germline V CDR1 and CDR2: SGHVS, FNYEAQ. Trimming removed 5 bases at V and 2 bases at J, with 16 bases between. The CDR3 is CASSTPGVLPYNEQFF. In DNA form, the CDR3 reads TGTGCCAGCAGCACCCCCGGGGTACTCCCCTACAATGAGCAGTTCTTC.

This clonotype was found a few times. CDR3: CASRAGQGAREQYF. The CDR3 DNA follows: TGTGCCAGCAGGGCGGGACAGGGGGCAAGAGAGCAGTACTTC. The rearrangement joins TRBV7-9 to TRBJ2-7; TRBD1 aligns across 12 bases. Germline CDR1 reads SEHNR; CDR2 reads FQNEAQ (reference sequence). CDR3 length: 14 residues. V was clipped by 6 bases and J by 7 bases; unmatched bases: 7.

The chain joins TRBV20-1 to TRBJ2-7; D possibly corresponds to TRBD1 (5 bases). This CDR3 region has 16 residues. Germline V lookup: CDR1 DFQATT, CDR2 SNEGSKA (reference sequence). Trimming removed 3 bases at V and 0 bases at J, with 18 bases between. The CDR3 sequence: CSASQGRGKGSYEQYF. CDR3 coding DNA: TGCAGTGCTAGTCAGGGCCGCGGAAAAGGCTCCTACGAGCAGTACTTC.

This clonotype has just a few counts. J is TRBJ2-5 and V is TRBV7-3; D is unclear. The CDR3 is 13 residues long. Germline V gene data show CDR1 as SGHTA and CDR2 as FQGTGA. V dropped 2 bases and J dropped 3 bases, with 7 bases sitting between them. Written as DNA, the CDR3 is TGTGCCAGCAGCTTATTCTCGAAAGAGACCCAGTACTTC. This translates into CASSLFSKETQYF.

This clonotype has just a few counts. The rearrangement links TRBV29-1 to TRBJ2-7; D uncertain. V lost 4 bases to trimming and J lost 3 bases, with 7 bases between them. The germline CDR1 and CDR2 sequences are SQVTM and ANQGSEA. This CDR3 region has 11 residues. As DNA, the CDR3 is TGCAGCGTTGTCCAGAGCTACGAGCAGTACTTC. Protein: CSVVQSYEQYF.

This clonotype was detected ten times or more. This sequence joins TRBV4-2 and TRBJ2-7; TRBD2 agrees at 7 bases. Trimming at V came to 3 bases and at J to 6 bases, leaving 8 bases not matched to a gene. Per germline, CDR1 LGHNA and CDR2 YNFKEQ. This CDR3 has 14 amino acids. CDR3 in DNA: TGTGCCAGCAGCCAGGCCGGGACTACACCCGAGCAGTACTTC. Translation gives CASSQAGTTPEQYF.

This clonotype was seen repeatedly, ten times or more. The V gene is TRBV7-9, the J gene TRBJ2-2, with 10 bases matching TRBD1. CDR1 is SEHNR, CDR2 FQNEAQ, per germline (reference sequence). The CDR3 has 15 residues. V was clipped by 3 bases and J by 4 bases; unmatched bases: 2. CDR3 nucleotide sequence: TGTGCCAGCAGCTTGGGGACAGGGGCCACCGGGGAGCTGTTTTTT. Residues: CASSLGTGATGELFF.